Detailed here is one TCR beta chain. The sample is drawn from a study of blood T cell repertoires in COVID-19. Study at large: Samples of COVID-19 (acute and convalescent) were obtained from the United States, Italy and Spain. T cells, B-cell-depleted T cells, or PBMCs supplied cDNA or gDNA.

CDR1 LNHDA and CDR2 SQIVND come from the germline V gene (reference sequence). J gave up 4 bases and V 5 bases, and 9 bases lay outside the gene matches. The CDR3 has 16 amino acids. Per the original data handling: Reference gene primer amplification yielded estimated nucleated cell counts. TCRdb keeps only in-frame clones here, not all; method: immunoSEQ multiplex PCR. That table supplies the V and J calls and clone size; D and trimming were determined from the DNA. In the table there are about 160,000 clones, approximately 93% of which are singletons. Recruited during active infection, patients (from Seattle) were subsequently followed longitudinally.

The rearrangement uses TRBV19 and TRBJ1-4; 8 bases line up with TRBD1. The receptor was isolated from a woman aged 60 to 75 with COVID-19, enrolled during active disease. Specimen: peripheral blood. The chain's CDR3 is CASSSGGQVFNEKLFF. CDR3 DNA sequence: TGTGCCAGTAGTTCAGGGGGACAGGTCTTTAATGAAAAACTGTTTTTT.